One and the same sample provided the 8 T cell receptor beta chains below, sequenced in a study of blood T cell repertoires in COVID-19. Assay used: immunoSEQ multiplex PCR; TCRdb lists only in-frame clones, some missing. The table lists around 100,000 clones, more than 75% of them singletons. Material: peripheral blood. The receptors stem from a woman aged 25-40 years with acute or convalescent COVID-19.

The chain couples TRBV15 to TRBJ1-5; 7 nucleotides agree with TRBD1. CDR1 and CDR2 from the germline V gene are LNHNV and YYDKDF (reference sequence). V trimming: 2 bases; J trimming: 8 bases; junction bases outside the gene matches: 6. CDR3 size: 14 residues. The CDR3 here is CATSRNRGGEPQHF. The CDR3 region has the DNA TGTGCCACCAGCAGAAACAGGGGCGGGGAGCCCCAGCATTTT.

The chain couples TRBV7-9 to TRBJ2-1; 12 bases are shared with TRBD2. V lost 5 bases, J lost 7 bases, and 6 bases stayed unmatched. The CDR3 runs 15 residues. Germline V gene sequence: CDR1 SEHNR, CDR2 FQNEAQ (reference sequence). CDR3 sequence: CASSIPSGGENEQFF. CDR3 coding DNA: TGTGCCAGCAGCATTCCTAGCGGGGGGGAGAATGAGCAGTTCTTC.

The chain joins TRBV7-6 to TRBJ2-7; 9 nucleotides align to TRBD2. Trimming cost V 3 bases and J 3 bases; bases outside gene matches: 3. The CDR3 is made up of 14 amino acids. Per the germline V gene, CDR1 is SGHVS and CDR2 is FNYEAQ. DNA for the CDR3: TGTGCCAGCAGCTTCTTAGCGGGGGACTACGAGCAGTACTTC. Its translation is CASSFLAGDYEQYF.

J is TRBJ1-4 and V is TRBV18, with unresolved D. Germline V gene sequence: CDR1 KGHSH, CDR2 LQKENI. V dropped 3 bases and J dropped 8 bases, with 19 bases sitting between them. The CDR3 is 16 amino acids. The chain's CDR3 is CASSPFSSGVGEKLFF. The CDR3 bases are TGTGCCAGCTCACCCTTCTCCAGCGGGGTCGGGGAAAAACTGTTTTTT.

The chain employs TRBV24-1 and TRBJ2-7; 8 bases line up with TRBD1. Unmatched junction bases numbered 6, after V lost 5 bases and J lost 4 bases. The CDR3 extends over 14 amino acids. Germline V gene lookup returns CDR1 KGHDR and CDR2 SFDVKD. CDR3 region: CATSAGTGLYEQYF. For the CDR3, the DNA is TGTGCCACCAGTGCCGGGACAGGACTTTACGAGCAGTACTTC.

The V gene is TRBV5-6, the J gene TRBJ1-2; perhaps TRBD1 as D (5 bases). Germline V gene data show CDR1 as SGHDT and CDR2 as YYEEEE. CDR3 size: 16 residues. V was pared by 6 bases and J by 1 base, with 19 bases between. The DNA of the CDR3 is TGTGCCAGCAACCAGGGTTCCTCTTCTTTTAACTATGGCTACACCTTC. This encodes CASNQGSSSFNYGYTF.

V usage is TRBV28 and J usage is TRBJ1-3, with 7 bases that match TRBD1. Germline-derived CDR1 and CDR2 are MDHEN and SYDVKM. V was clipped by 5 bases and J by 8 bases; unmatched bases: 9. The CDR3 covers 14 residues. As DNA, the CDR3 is TGTGCCAGCAGTCCACGGAGACAGGGCTACACCATATATTTT. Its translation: CASSPRRQGYTIYF.

The CDR3 loop is CASSLGQAGSAFF. The CDR3 DNA reads as TGTGCCAGCAGTTTGGGGCAGGCAGGGTCGGCTTTCTTT. The chain carries TRBV12-3 or TRBV12-4 and TRBJ1-1; D is perhaps TRBD1 (5 bases). V was shortened by 3 bases and J by 11 bases, with 16 bases between the two germline ends. This CDR3 has 13 amino acids.